A single sample gave rise to the 13 T cell receptor beta chains below, sequenced in a study of cytomegalovirus exposure and HLA in healthy donors. The data were produced by immunoSEQ multiplex PCR, yet TCRdb's version contains in-frame clones alone and is incomplete. The sample lists roughly 80,000 clones; 94% were seen once. Sequencing input: PBMCs. These TCRs come from a woman between 18 and 29 years old in good health and CMV-seronegative.

This clone was recorded only once. This sequence joins TRBV7-2 and TRBJ2-7, with a tentative D call TRBD1 (5 bases). There are 17 residues in the CDR3. V was shortened by 2 bases and J by 3 bases, with 20 bases between the two germline ends. CDR1 and CDR2 (germline): SGHTA, FQGNSA. CDR3 sequence: CASSLPADRTWVYEQYF. The CDR3 coding sequence is TGTGCCAGCAGCTTACCGGCAGACAGAACCTGGGTCTACGAGCAGTACTTC.

The chain combines TRBV4-2 with TRBJ2-2, with 10 bases matching TRBD2. This CDR3 has 17 amino acids. With 2 bases clipped from V and 4 bases from J, the junction kept 7 bases outside the gene matches. Per germline, CDR1 LGHNA and CDR2 YNFKEQ. CDR3 in amino acids: CASSQPSGGAFTGELFF. The CDR3 DNA is TGTGCCAGCAGCCAACCCAGCGGGGGGGCCTTCACCGGGGAGCTGTTTTTT.

The genes are TRBV7-3 and TRBJ2-1; the D gene is possibly TRBD2 (6 bases). The CDR3 is 14 residues long. Trimming took off 5 bases at V and 7 bases at J, with 15 bases between the two ends. Germline lookup yields CDR1 SGHTA and CDR2 FQGTGA. DNA for the CDR3: TGTGCCAGCAGCCCTCCGGGGGTCCCGAATGAGCAGTTCTTC. Its protein is CASSPPGVPNEQFF.

The chain has TRBV27 and TRBJ2-1; TRBD1 matches 8 bases. J lost 1 base, V lost 5 bases, and 16 bases had no gene match. CDR3 length equals 19 residues. CDR1 MNHEY and CDR2 SMNVEV come from the germline V gene (reference sequence). As DNA, the CDR3 is TGTGCCAGCAGTCCCCGGGACAGGCGAAGGGTGGGTTCCTACAATGAGCAGTTCTTC. This translates into CASSPRDRRRVGSYNEQFF.

This clone was seen once. The rearrangement uses TRBV7-2 and TRBJ1-5, with a possible D match to TRBD1 (5 bases). Germline V gene data show CDR1 as SGHTA and CDR2 as FQGNSA. The V and J ends lost 4 bases and 3 bases respectively, with 16 bases between them. There are 16 residues in the CDR3. The CDR3: CASSSLGAVLNQPQHF. In DNA, the CDR3 is TGTGCCAGCAGCTCCCTTGGGGCAGTCCTCAATCAGCCCCAGCATTTT.

This chain joins TRBV7-8 and TRBJ2-3, with 10 positions matching TRBD2. Losses at the gene ends were 8 bases for V and 4 bases for J; bases not matched to a gene: 9. The CDR3 covers 15 residues. The germline V gene has CDR1 SGHVS and CDR2 FQNEAQ. The CDR3 spells CASALAGRTADTQYF. The CDR3 DNA sequence: TGTGCCAGCGCACTAGCGGGAAGAACGGCAGATACGCAGTATTTT. Supplemented by reference TRBV7-8 and TRBJ2-3, the full variable domain reads GAGVSQSPRYKVAKRGQDVALRCDPISGHVSLFWYQQALGQGPEFLTYFQNEAQLDKSGLPSDRFFAERPEGSVSTLKIQRTQQEDSAVYLCASALAGRTADTQYFGPGTRLTVL.

The chain combines TRBV7-6 with TRBJ2-6; 7 bases match TRBD2. Germline trimming cut 4 bases from V and 0 bases from J; bases unmatched to any gene: 12. Germline V gene lookup returns CDR1 SGHVS and CDR2 FNYEAQ. This CDR3 has 19 residues. CDR3 sequence reads: CASSSPPGRDHSGANVLTF. The CDR3 bases are TGTGCCAGCAGCTCGCCCCCGGGGAGGGATCACTCTGGGGCCAACGTCCTGACTTTC.

The rearrangement uses TRBV6-5 and TRBJ2-2; TRBD2 agrees at 7 bases. The J segment lost 0 bases and the V segment lost 7 bases, leaving 5 bases of the junction unmatched. Looked up from germline, CDR1 is MNHEY and CDR2 is SVGAGI. The CDR3 is 15 residues long. CDR3 protein: CASNVAGANTGELFF. CDR3 DNA sequence: TGTGCCAGCAATGTAGCGGGCGCGAACACCGGGGAGCTGTTTTTT.

The CDR3 is CASSVRLAGGPYEQYF. The CDR3 DNA is TGTGCCAGCAGCGTGAGACTAGCGGGAGGCCCATACGAGCAGTACTTC. The rearrangement links TRBV11-3 to TRBJ2-7; 13 nucleotides line up with TRBD2. V gave up 5 bases and J gave up 4 bases; unmatched junction bases: 8. The CDR3 sequence is 16 residues long. The V gene's germline CDR1 is SGHNT and CDR2 YENEEA.

The rearrangement uses TRBV9 and TRBJ1-1, with a tentative D call TRBD1 (6 bases). This CDR3 contains 14 residues. CDR1 is SGDLS and CDR2 is YYNGEE in the germline V gene. V was trimmed by 0 bases and J by 4 bases, leaving 10 bases between them. CDR3 protein: CASSVGGRGTEAFF. The CDR3, as DNA: TGTGCCAGCAGCGTAGGAGGCAGGGGCACTGAAGCTTTCTTT.

The CDR3 spells CASSERGASDEQFF. The CDR3 nucleotides read TGTGCCAGCAGCGAGCGGGGGGCGTCGGATGAGCAGTTCTTC. The V gene is TRBV6-4, the J gene TRBJ2-1; 9 bases agree with TRBD2. CDR1 and CDR2 (germline): MRHNA, SNTAGT. The V gene end was trimmed by 6 bases and the J gene end by 8 bases; junction bases not matched to a gene: 8. CDR3 length: 14 amino acids.

This rearrangement joins TRBV5-1 to TRBJ2-1, with D possibly matching TRBD1 (6 bases). The germline V gene encodes CDR1 SGHRS and CDR2 YFSETQ. V lost 3 bases and J lost 1, with 14 bases in between. This CDR3 is 16 amino acids long. CDR3 loop: CASSSSGAQSYNEQFF. Here the CDR3 DNA reads TGCGCCAGCAGCTCTTCAGGGGCCCAATCCTACAATGAGCAGTTCTTC.

Written as DNA, the CDR3 is TGTGCCAGCAGCTCCGGGACAGCACATTTTTTCAGCAATCAGCCCCAGCATTTT. Amino acid sequence: CASSSGTAHFFSNQPQHF. The V and J genes are TRBV5-4 and TRBJ1-5; 7 bases agree with TRBD1. The germline V gene has CDR1 SGHNT and CDR2 YYREEE (reference sequence). The V segment lost 3 bases and the J segment 1 base; nucleotides outside the gene matches: 13. CDR3 length equals 18 residues.